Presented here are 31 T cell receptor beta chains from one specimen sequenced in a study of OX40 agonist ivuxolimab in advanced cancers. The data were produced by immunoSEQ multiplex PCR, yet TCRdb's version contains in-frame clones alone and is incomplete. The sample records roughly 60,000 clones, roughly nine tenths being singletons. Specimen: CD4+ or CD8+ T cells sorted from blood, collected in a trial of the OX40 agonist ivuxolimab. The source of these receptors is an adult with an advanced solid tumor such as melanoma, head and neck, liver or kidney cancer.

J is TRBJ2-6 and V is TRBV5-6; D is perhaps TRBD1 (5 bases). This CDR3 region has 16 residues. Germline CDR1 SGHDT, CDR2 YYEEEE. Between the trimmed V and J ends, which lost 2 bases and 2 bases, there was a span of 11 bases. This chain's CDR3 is CASSLLQGTGANVLTF. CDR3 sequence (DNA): TGTGCCAGCAGCTTACTGCAGGGAACTGGGGCCAACGTCCTGACTTTC. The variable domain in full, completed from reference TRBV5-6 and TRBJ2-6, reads DAGVTQSPTHLIKTRGQQVTLRCSPKSGHDTVSWYQQALGQGPQFIFQYYEEEERQRGNFPDRFSGHQFPNYSSELNVNALLLGDSALYLCASSLLQGTGANVLTFGAGSRLTVL.

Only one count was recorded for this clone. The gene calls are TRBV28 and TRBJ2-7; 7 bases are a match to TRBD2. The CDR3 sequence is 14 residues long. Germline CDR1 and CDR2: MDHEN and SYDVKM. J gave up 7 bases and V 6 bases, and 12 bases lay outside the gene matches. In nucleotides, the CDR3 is TGTGCCAGCAGGTCCGGGACTAAAAACGGGGAGCAGTACTTC. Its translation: CASRSGTKNGEQYF.

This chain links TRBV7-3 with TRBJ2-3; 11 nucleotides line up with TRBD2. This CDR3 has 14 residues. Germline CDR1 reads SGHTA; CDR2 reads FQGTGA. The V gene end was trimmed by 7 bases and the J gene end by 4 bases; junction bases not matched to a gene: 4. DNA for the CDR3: TGTGCCAGCACCCTAGCGGGAGGCGCAGATACGCAGTATTTT. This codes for CASTLAGGADTQYF.

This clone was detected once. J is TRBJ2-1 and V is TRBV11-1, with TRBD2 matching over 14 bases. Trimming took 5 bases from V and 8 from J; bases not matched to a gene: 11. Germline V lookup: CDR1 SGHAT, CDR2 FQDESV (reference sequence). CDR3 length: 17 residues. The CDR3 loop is CASSQGTGTSGSDEQFF. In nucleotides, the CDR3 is TGTGCCAGCAGCCAGGGAACCGGGACTAGCGGGAGCGATGAGCAGTTCTTC.

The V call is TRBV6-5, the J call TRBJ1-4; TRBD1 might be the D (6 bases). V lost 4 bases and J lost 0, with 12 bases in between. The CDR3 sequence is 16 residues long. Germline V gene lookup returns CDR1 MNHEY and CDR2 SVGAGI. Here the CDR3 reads CASSSGQFATNEKLFF. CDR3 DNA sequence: TGTGCCAGCAGTTCAGGACAGTTCGCAACTAATGAAAAACTGTTTTTT.

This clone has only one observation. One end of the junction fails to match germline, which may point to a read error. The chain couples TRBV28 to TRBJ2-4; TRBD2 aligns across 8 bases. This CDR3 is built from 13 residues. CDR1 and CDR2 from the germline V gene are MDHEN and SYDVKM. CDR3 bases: TGTGCCAGCAGTGGAACTCCTCCCGGTAGCGGGGACTTC. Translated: CASSGTPPGSGDF.

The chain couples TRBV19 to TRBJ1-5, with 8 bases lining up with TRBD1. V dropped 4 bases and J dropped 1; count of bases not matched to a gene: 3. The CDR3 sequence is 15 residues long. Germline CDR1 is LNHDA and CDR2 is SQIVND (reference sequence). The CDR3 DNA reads TGTGCCAGTAGTACTGACAGGGGAAGCAATCAGCCCCAGCATTTT. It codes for CASSTDRGSNQPQHF.

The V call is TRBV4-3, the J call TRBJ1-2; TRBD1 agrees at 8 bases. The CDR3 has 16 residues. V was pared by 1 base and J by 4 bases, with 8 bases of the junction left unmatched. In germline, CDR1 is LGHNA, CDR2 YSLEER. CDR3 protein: CASSQGADREGYGYTF. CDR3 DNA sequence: TGCGCCAGCAGCCAAGGCGCGGACAGGGAAGGCTATGGCTACACCTTC.

The DNA of the CDR3 is TGTGCCAGTAGTATTTCTGCGGGAGGGGGCCTGGATACGCAGTATTTT. This gives the protein CASSISAGGGLDTQYF. The V and J genes are TRBV19 and TRBJ2-3; the match to TRBD2 covers 9 bases. Germline V gives CDR1 LNHDA, CDR2 SQIVND (reference sequence). V lost 3 bases and J lost 6; bases outside the gene matches: 10. CDR3 length: 16 amino acids.

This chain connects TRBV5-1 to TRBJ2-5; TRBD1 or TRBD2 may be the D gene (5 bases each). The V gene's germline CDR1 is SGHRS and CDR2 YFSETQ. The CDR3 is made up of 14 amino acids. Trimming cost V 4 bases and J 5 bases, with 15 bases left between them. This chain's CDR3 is CASSHGTGGETQYF. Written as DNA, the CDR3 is TGCGCCAGCAGCCATGGGACGGGTGGGGAGACCCAGTACTTC.

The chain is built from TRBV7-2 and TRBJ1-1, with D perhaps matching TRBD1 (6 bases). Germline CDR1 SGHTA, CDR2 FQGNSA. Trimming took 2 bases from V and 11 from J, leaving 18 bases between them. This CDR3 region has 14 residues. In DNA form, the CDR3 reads TGTGCCAGCAGCTTACCCCCAACAGGGTTGTCTGCTTTCTTT. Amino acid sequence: CASSLPPTGLSAFF.

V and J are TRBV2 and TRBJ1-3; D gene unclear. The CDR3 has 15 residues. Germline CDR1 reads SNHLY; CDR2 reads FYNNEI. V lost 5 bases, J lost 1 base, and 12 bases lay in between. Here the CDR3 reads CASSWTRGSGNTIYF. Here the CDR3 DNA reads TGTGCCAGCAGTTGGACCCGGGGTTCTGGAAACACCATATATTTT.

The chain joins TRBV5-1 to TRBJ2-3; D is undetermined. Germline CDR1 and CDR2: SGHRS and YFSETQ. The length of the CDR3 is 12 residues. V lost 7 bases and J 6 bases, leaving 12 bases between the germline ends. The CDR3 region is CASGREADTQYF. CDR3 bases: TGCGCCAGCGGAAGAGAGGCGGATACGCAGTATTTT.

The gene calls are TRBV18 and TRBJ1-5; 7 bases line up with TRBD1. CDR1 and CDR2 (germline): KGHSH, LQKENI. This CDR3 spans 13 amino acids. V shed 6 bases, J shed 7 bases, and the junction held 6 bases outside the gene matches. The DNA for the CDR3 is TGTGCCAGCTCGCTACAGGGGAACCAGCCCCAGCATTTT. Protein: CASSLQGNQPQHF.

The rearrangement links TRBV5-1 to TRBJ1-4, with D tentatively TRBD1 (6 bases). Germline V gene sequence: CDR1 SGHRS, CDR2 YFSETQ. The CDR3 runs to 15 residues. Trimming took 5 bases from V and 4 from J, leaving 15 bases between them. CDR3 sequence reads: CASSEQGKGNEKLFF. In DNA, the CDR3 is TGCGCCAGCAGTGAGCAGGGGAAGGGTAATGAAAAACTGTTTTTT. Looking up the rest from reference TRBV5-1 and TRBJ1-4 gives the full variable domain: KAGVTQTPRYLIKTRGQQVTLSCSPISGHRSVSWYQQTPGQGLQFLFEYFSETQRNKGNFPGRFSGRQFSNSRSEMNVSTLELGDSALYLCASSEQGKGNEKLFFGSGTQLSVL.

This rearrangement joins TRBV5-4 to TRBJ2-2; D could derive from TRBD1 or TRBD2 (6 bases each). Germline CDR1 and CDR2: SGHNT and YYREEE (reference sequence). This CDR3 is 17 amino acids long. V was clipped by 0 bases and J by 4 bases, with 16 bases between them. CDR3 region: CASSLAGGGAVTGELFF. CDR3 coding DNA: TGTGCCAGCAGCTTGGCCGGAGGGGGTGCGGTCACCGGGGAGCTGTTTTTT.

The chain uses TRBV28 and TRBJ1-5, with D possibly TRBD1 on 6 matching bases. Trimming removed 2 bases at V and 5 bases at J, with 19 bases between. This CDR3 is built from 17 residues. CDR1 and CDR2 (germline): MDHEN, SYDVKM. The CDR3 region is CASSLTGQSRIHQPQHF. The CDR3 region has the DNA TGTGCCAGCAGTTTAACCGGACAGTCAAGGATCCATCAGCCCCAGCATTTT. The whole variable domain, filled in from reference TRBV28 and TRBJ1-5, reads DVKVTQSSRYLVKRTGEKVFLECVQDMDHENMFWYRQDPGLGLRLIYFSYDVKMKEKGDIPEGYSVSREKKERFSLILESASTNQTSMYLCASSLTGQSRIHQPQHFGDGTRLSIL.

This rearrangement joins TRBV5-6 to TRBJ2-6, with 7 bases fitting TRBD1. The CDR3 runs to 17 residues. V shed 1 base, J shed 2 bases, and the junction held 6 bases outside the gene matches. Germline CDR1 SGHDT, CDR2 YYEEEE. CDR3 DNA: TGTGCCAGCAGCTTGTTAGGACAGGCGGCTGGGGCCAACGTCCTGACTTTC. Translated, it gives CASSLLGQAAGANVLTF.

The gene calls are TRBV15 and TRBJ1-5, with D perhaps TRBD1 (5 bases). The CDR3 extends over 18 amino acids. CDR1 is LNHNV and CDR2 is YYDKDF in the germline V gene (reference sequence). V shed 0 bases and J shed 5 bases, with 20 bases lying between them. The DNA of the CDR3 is TGTGCCACCAGCAGAGATCGGACGGCGAGGGACTTTCATCAGCCCCAGCATTTT. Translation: CATSRDRTARDFHQPQHF.

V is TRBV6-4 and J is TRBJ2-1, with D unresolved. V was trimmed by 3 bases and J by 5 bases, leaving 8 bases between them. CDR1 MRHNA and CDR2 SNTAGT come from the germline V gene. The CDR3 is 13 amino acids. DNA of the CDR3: TGTGCCAGCAGTGATAGACACAACAATGAGCAGTTCTTC. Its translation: CASSDRHNNEQFF.

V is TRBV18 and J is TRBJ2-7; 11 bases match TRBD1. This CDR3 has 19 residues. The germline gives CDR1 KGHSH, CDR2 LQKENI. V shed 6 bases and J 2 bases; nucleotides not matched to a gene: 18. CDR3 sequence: CASSLFSSAGTGGTYEQYF. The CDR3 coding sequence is TGTGCCAGCTCTCTTTTTTCTTCAGCCGGGACAGGGGGTACCTACGAGCAGTACTTC.

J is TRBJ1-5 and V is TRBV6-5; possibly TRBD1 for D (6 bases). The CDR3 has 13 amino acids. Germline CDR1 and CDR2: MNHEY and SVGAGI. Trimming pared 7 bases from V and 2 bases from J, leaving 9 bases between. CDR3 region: CASMPGGNQPQHF. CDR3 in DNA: TGTGCCAGCATGCCAGGGGGCAATCAGCCCCAGCATTTT.

The DNA of the CDR3 is TGTGCCAGCAGTGATGGGGGGCGAAAACTGTTTTTT. Its protein product is CASSDGGRKLFF. This chain connects TRBV6-1 to TRBJ1-4; possibly TRBD1 for D (6 bases). Deletions cut 3 bases from V and 10 bases from J, with 9 bases between. This CDR3 spans 12 amino acids. Germline V gives CDR1 MNHNS, CDR2 SASEGT.

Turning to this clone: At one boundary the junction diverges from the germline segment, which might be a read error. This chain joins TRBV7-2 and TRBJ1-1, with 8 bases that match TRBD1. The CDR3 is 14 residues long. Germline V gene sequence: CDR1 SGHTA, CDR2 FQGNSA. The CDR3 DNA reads TGTGCCAGCAGCCTCGACAGGGGAAGCACTAAAGCTTTCTTT. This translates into CASSLDRGSTKAFF.

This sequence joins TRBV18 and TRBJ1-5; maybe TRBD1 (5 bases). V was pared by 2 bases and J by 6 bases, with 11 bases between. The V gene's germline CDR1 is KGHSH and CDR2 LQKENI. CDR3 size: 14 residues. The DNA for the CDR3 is TGTGCCAGCTCACCATGGCAGGGTAGTCAGCCCCAGCATTTT. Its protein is CASSPWQGSQPQHF.

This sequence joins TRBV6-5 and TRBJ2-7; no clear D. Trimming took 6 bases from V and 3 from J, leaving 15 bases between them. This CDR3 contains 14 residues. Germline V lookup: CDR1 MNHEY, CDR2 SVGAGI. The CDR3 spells CASRGWSPNYEQYF. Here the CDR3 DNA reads TGTGCCAGCAGAGGGTGGTCTCCCAACTACGAGCAGTACTTC.

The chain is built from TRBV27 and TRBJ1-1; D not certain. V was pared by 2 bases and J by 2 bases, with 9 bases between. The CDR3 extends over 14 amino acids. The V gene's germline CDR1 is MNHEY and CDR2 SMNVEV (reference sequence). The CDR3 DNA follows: TGTGCCAGCAGTTTAAATTGGTTAAACACTGAAGCTTTCTTT. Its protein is CASSLNWLNTEAFF.

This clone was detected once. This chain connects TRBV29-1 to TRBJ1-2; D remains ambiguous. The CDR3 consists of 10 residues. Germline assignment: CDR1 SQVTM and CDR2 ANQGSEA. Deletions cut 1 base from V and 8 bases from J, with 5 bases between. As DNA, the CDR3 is TGCAGCGTTGAAGTGGAGGGCTACACCTTC. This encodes CSVEVEGYTF.

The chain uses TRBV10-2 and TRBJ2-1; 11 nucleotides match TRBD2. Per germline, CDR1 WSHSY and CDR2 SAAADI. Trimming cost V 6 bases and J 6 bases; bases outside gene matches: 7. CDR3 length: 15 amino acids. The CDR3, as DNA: TGCGCCAGCAGGATAGCGGGAGGGCGGAGCAATGAGCAGTTCTTC. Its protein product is CASRIAGGRSNEQFF.

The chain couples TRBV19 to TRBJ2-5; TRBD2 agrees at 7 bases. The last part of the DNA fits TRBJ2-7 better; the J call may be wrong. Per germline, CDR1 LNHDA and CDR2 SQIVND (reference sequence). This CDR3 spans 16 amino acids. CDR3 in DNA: TGTGCCAGTAGCCCGGACGAAACTAGCGTCTCCTACGAGCAGTACTTC. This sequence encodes CASSPDETSVSYEQYF.

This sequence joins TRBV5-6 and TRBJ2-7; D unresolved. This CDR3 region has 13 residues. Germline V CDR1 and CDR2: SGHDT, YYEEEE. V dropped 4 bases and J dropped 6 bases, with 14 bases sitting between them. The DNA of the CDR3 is TGTGCCAGCAGCACCCTCGTGTCGCCCGAGCAGTACTTC. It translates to CASSTLVSPEQYF.